This note documents a single T cell receptor beta chain sequence. The antigen is not known. The data belong to a study of cytomegalovirus exposure and HLA in healthy donors. Study observations and caveats: The listing of roughly 160 TCR beta chains classed them as cytomegalovirus-associated.

Per germline, CDR1 SGHNT and CDR2 YYREEE (reference sequence). CDR3 length: 13 residues. Trimming removed 5 bases at V and 3 bases at J, with 9 bases between. 13 Jbeta primers and 60 Vbeta primers were used for the PCR. Some clones are missing from TCRdb's copy, which holds only in-frame ones; the method was immunoSEQ multiplex PCR. Of roughly 180,000 clones listed, approximately 88% are singletons. The receptor comes from a man under 40 in good health and CMV-seronegative. The chain links TRBV5-4 to TRBJ2-1, with no clear D. Sequencing input: PBMCs. For the CDR3, the DNA is TGTGCCAGCAGTAATGAGGTCTACAATGAGCAGTTCTTC. The encoded protein is CASSNEVYNEQFF.